These 19 T cell receptor beta chains originate from one sample sequenced in a study of cytomegalovirus exposure and HLA in healthy donors. With 60 Vbeta and 13 Jbeta primers, the PCR was carried out. Assay: immunoSEQ multiplex PCR; the TCRdb copy retains only in-frame clones and omits some. Counted here are about 87,000 clones, 70% to 85% occurring once; the ten biggest clones make up about 22%. Source material: PBMCs. The receptor set was obtained from a man younger than 45 in good health and CMV-seropositive.

This clone came up a few times. The J gene is TRBJ1-1, the V gene TRBV5-4; D gene unclear. Germline CDR1 and CDR2: SGHNT and YYREEE (reference sequence). The CDR3 totals 13 residues. V was cut by 6 bases and J by 0 bases, with 9 bases left in between. For the CDR3, the DNA is TGTGCCAGCACCAATCAGGTGAACACTGAAGCTTTCTTT. It is translated as CASTNQVNTEAFF.

This sequence joins TRBV6-5 and TRBJ1-5, with 7 bases identical to TRBD1. Trimming took 0 bases from V and 6 from J; bases not matched to a gene: 5. The CDR3 is 15 amino acids. Germline CDR1 MNHEY, CDR2 SVGAGI. DNA for the CDR3: TGTGCCAGCAGTTACTCCGGAGGGGGCGGTCAGCCCCAGCATTTT. Translation gives CASSYSGGGGQPQHF.

The chain combines TRBV6-5 with TRBJ2-5; 10 bases agree with TRBD1. The V and J ends lost 4 bases and 5 bases, in that order; junction bases with no gene match: 1. Germline CDR1 and CDR2: MNHEY and SVGAGI. CDR3 length: 13 residues. CDR3 bases: TGTGCCAGCAGTTGGGACAGGGGTGAGACCCAGTACTTC. Protein: CASSWDRGETQYF.

The chain links TRBV6-4 to TRBJ2-3, with a weak D call TRBD2 (5 bases). This CDR3 spans 13 amino acids. CDR1 is MRHNA, CDR2 SNTAGT, per germline. V gave up 4 bases and J gave up 4 bases, with 9 bases separating them. In nucleotides, the CDR3 is TGTGCCAGCAGTGTGGGAGAGGCAGATACGCAGTATTTT. Protein: CASSVGEADTQYF.

The rearrangement links TRBV7-3 to TRBJ2-7, with D perhaps TRBD1 (6 bases). The V gene lost 2 bases and the J gene lost 3 bases, with 11 bases spanning the gap. Germline V CDR1 and CDR2: SGHTA, FQGTGA. There are 14 residues in the CDR3. The CDR3 spells CASSLERGNYEQYF. The CDR3 DNA sequence: TGTGCCAGCAGCTTAGAGAGGGGGAACTACGAGCAGTACTTC.

The chain recombines TRBV2 with TRBJ2-7, with 8 bases matching TRBD1. V shed 6 bases, J shed 6 bases, and the junction held 7 bases outside the gene matches. The CDR3 loop spans 13 amino acids. Germline V gene sequence: CDR1 SNHLY, CDR2 FYNNEI. The CDR3 spells CASSGTGSGEQYF. The CDR3 DNA reads as TGTGCCAGCAGCGGGACAGGTTCGGGCGAGCAGTACTTC.

The chain links TRBV6-5 to TRBJ1-2; 7 positions agree with TRBD1. J gave up 4 bases and V 6 bases, and 5 bases lay outside the gene matches. Germline V gives CDR1 MNHEY, CDR2 SVGAGI. This CDR3 has 13 amino acids. This CDR3 is CASSLQGSYGYTF. The CDR3, as DNA: TGTGCCAGCAGCCTACAGGGGAGCTATGGCTACACCTTC.

This clone was observed a handful of times. The J gene is TRBJ1-1, the V gene TRBV29-1; 8 nucleotides line up with TRBD1. In germline, CDR1 is SQVTM, CDR2 ANQGSEA. The CDR3 runs to 13 residues. Germline trimming cut 7 bases from V and 1 base from J; bases unmatched to any gene: 5. In DNA form, the CDR3 reads TGCAGCGGACGGACAGGGACGAACACTGAAGCTTTCTTT. Translated: CSGRTGTNTEAFF.

This clone has more than one count but fewer than ten. The chain joins TRBV4-1 to TRBJ2-7; tentatively, D is TRBD2 (6 bases). The CDR3 covers 15 residues. Per the germline V gene, CDR1 is MGHRA and CDR2 is YSYEKL. Trimming took off 0 bases at V and 5 bases at J, with 14 bases between the two ends. In DNA, the CDR3 is TGCGCCAGCAGCCAAGAGGCGGGATTAGCTGACGAGCAGTACTTC. Translating gives CASSQEAGLADEQYF.

This clone was counted a single time. The chain employs TRBV28 and TRBJ1-1, with TRBD1 matching 12 bases. Germline V gene lookup returns CDR1 MDHEN and CDR2 SYDVKM. V shed 6 bases and J 6 bases; nucleotides not matched to a gene: 8. This CDR3 has 15 amino acids. The CDR3 loop reads CASRNPGQGAAEAFF. The CDR3 DNA sequence: TGTGCCAGCAGAAATCCGGGACAGGGGGCGGCTGAAGCTTTCTTT.

A word on this clone: Within the sample, other DNA sequences also encode this same CDR3. V and J are TRBV2 and TRBJ1-5, with D unresolved. The CDR3 runs 13 residues. CDR1 is SNHLY and CDR2 is FYNNEI in the germline V gene. The V end lost 1 base, the J end lost 4 bases, and 5 bases lay between the germline ends. The CDR3 DNA reads as TGTGCCAGCAGTGAAGTGAGAAATCAGCCCCAGCATTTT. This gives the protein CASSEVRNQPQHF.

V usage is TRBV9 and J usage is TRBJ1-1; the D gene is possibly TRBD1 (6 bases). The germline CDR1 and CDR2 sequences are SGDLS and YYNGEE. V shed 3 bases and J shed 1 base, with 7 bases lying between them. The CDR3 is made up of 13 amino acids. CDR3 bases: TGTGCCAGCAGCGGACAGGAGAACACTGAAGCTTTCTTT. This sequence encodes CASSGQENTEAFF.

The chain employs TRBV7-8 and TRBJ2-3, with TRBD2 identical over 7 bases. The CDR3 contains 14 residues. The V gene end was trimmed by 4 bases and the J gene end by 2 bases; junction bases not matched to a gene: 3. Germline CDR1 is SGHVS and CDR2 is FQNEAQ. The CDR3 here is CASSSQRDTDTQYF. CDR3 coding DNA: TGTGCCAGCAGCTCCCAGCGGGACACAGATACGCAGTATTTT.

This clone showed up just once. V is TRBV29-1 and J is TRBJ2-7, with a tentative D call TRBD2 (6 bases). Germline V lookup: CDR1 SQVTM, CDR2 ANQGSEA. The CDR3 sequence is 14 residues long. V lost 5 bases and J 1 base, leaving 15 bases between the germline ends. This chain's CDR3 is CSVRRTGDSYEQYF. The CDR3 DNA is TGCAGCGTTAGAAGGACGGGGGATTCCTACGAGCAGTACTTC.

This clone came up once. The chain uses TRBV27 and TRBJ2-7; a possible D gene is TRBD2 (5 bases). V lost 2 bases and J lost 4, with 9 bases in between. The CDR3 has 13 amino acids. Germline V CDR1 and CDR2: MNHEY, SMNVEV (reference sequence). CDR3 sequence: CASSLRTSYEQYF. The CDR3 DNA follows: TGTGCCAGCAGTTTACGGACTTCATACGAGCAGTACTTC.

This clone came up a few times. This chain uses TRBV19 with TRBJ1-1; weak D call: TRBD1 (5 bases). The V end was cut by 0 bases, the J end by 4 bases, with 9 bases between. The V gene's germline CDR1 is LNHDA and CDR2 SQIVND (reference sequence). The CDR3 length is 14 residues. The CDR3 reads CASSIEGRGTEAFF. CDR3 DNA: TGTGCCAGTAGTATAGAGGGAAGGGGCACTGAAGCTTTCTTT.

This chain joins TRBV7-8 and TRBJ1-5; D possibly corresponds to TRBD1 (6 bases). Germline CDR1 reads SGHVS; CDR2 reads FQNEAQ. Trimming pared 4 bases from V and 1 base from J, leaving 11 bases between. The CDR3 spans 15 residues. CDR3 protein: CASSSRGVSNQPQHF. CDR3 nucleotides: TGTGCCAGCAGCTCCAGGGGTGTAAGCAATCAGCCCCAGCATTTT.

This clone was detected only once. This chain joins TRBV21-1 and TRBJ2-5; the table's D call, TRBD2, was not checked against the DNA. TRBV21-1 is assigned pseudogene status. The CDR3 runs 16 residues. CDR3 DNA: TGTGCCAGCAGCAAAGAGTGGCGGAGGGCCCAAGAGACCCAGTACTTC. Protein product: CASSKEWRRAQETQYF.

This clone was detected a few times. The chain joins TRBV27 to TRBJ1-2; possibly TRBD1 for D (5 bases). The germline V gene has CDR1 MNHEY and CDR2 SMNVEV (reference sequence). V was shortened by 4 bases and J by 8 bases, with 20 bases between the two germline ends. The CDR3 runs to 15 residues. The CDR3 nucleotides are TGTGCCAGCAGTTGGGGGGGAGGGGCGCGTGACGGCTACACCTTC. This gives the protein CASSWGGGARDGYTF.